Listed below are T cell receptor beta chains from one sample, sequenced in a study of T cells in Graves' hyperthyroidism and ophthalmopathy. TCRdb re-called the multiplex PCR reads with MiXCR, one entry per CDR3 protein. The top ten clones hold about 5% of a sample with 400,000 to 500,000 distinct CDR3 sequences, about 13% of them seen once. The sequenced sample was blood. The receptors come from a woman aged 18-29 years with Graves' hyperthyroidism. Each CDR3 is given with its conserved first and last residue. Fields, in order: clone size, V gene, D gene, J gene, CDR3 protein, CDR3 DNA. D genes are given only for firm matches. The size entry is marked missing in some rows and otherwise reads once, few, many or a size class.

>many|TRBV28|TRBD1|TRBJ2-6
CAISTGTGANVLTF
TGTGCCATCTCGACAGGGACTGGGGCCAACGTCCTGACTTTC
>many|TRBV6-2/TRBV6-3|.|TRBJ1-2
CASRRQFGYTF
TGTGCCAGCAGGAGACAGTTTGGCTACACCTTC
>few|TRBV12-3/TRBV12-4|TRBD1|TRBJ2-6
CASLPGQGGSGANVLTF
TGTGCCAGCCTGCCGGGACAGGGGGGTTCTGGGGCCAACGTCCTGACTTTC
>many|TRBV20-1|.|TRBJ1-2
CSVDGYTF
TGCAGTGTGGATGGCTACACCTTC
>many|TRBV28|.|TRBJ1-2
CASASYGYTF
TGTGCCAGCGCCTCATATGGCTACACCTTC
>many|TRBV28|.|TRBJ1-1
CASSLILQPNTEAFF
TGTGCCAGCAGTTTAATCCTCCAACCTAACACTGAAGCTTTCTTT
>once|TRBV4-2|.|TRBJ2-2
CASSSAGFENTGELFF
TGTGCCAGCAGCTCCGCGGGTTTTGAGAACACCGGGGAGCTGTTTTTT
>many|TRBV9|.|TRBJ1-5
CASSGPPGMGQPQHF
TGTGCCAGCAGCGGACCCCCCGGGATGGGGCAGCCCCAGCATTTT
>.|TRBV6-5|.|TRBJ1-6
CASSYSIPHGSSCNSPLHF
TGTGCCAGCAGTTACTCGATCCCCCACGGGAGCTCCTGTAATTCACCCCTCCACTTT
>many|TRBV5-1|TRBD2|TRBJ2-1
CASSLVGEGQNEQFF
TGCGCCAGCAGCTTGGTCGGGGAGGGCCAGAATGAGCAGTTCTTC
>few|TRBV5-1|.|TRBJ2-5
CASSLGASANQETQYF
TGCGCCAGCAGCTTGGGGGCTAGCGCGAACCAAGAGACCCAGTACTTC
>.|TRBV6-2/TRBV6-3|.|TRBJ1-2
CASRGPLTGNYGYTF
TGTGCCAGCCGAGGACCCCTTACAGGGAACTATGGCTACACCTTC
>few|TRBV4-1|.|TRBJ2-2
CASSQDRFDATGELFF
TGCGCCAGCAGCCAAGATAGATTCGACGCGACCGGGGAGCTGTTTTTT
>many|TRBV7-9|.|TRBJ2-5
CASSLGALTGTQYF
TGTGCCAGCAGCTTAGGGGCTCTGACCGGGACCCAGTACTTC
>few|TRBV11-2|.|TRBJ1-1
CASLKVARVTTEAFF
TGTGCCAGCTTAAAGGTCGCCAGGGTGACGACTGAAGCTTTCTTT
>.|TRBV9|TRBD1|TRBJ1-4
CASSTLGQVSNEKLFF
TGTGCCAGCAGCACCCTGGGACAGGTTTCGAATGAAAAACTGTTTTTT
>.|TRBV27|.|TRBJ2-1
CASSLTQGREGGYNEQFF
TGTGCCAGCAGTTTAACCCAGGGGAGGGAGGGAGGCTACAATGAGCAGTTCTTC
>.|TRBV2|TRBD1|TRBJ1-2
CARTGGGQPNYGYTF
TGTGCCAGGACGGGTGGGGGACAGCCTAACTATGGCTACACCTTC
>few|TRBV20-1|.|TRBJ1-3
CSARAPRVSGNTIYF
TGCAGTGCTAGAGCTCCCAGGGTGTCTGGAAACACCATATATTTT
>.|TRBV20-1|.|TRBJ1-2
CSALEGTNYGYTF
TGCAGTGCCCTTGAGGGGACTAACTATGGCTACACCTTC
>.|TRBV19|.|TRBJ2-2
CASSMRRTGELFF
TGTGCCAGTAGTATGCGCAGAACCGGGGAGCTGTTTTTT
>few|TRBV6-1|.|TRBJ2-3
CASSEAKRSYTDTQYF
TGTGCCAGCAGTGAAGCGAAGCGCTCATACACAGATACGCAGTATTTT
>many|TRBV30|.|TRBJ1-5
CAWSGGSNQPQHF
TGTGCCTGGAGTGGAGGTAGCAATCAGCCCCAGCATTTT
>.|TRBV7-2|.|TRBJ2-3
CASRSGASADTQYF
TGTGCCAGCAGATCCGGGGCCTCGGCGGATACGCAGTATTTT
>.|TRBV30|.|TRBJ1-3
CAWSVGGGVSGNTIYF
TGTGCCTGGAGTGTTGGGGGGGGGGTCTCTGGAAACACCATATATTTT
>many|TRBV7-2|TRBD2|TRBJ2-1
CASSLGLAGGPYEQFF
TGTGCCAGCAGCTTAGGTCTCGCGGGAGGGCCGTATGAGCAGTTCTTC
>many|TRBV7-2|.|TRBJ2-2
CASSLAGGGNTGELFF
TGTGCCAGCAGCTTAGCGGGAGGGGGGAACACCGGGGAGCTGTTTTTT
>many|TRBV11-2|.|TRBJ2-5
CASSLEGAGRQYF
TGTGCCAGCAGCTTAGAAGGGGCGGGCCGCCAGTACTTC